This T cell receptor beta chain was identified in a study of vaccination effects on CD4 cells after COVID-19. Turning to the study itself: A couple of convalescent pre-vaccine samples were taken 142 and 148 days post-diagnosis. General study points: Among infection- and vaccine-induced clones, marked clonal contraction occurred late after vaccination.

Measured with immunoSEQ multiplex PCR; TCRdb has only the in-frame clones, and not every one. Of tens of thousands of clones listed, more than 75% are singletons. Looked up from germline, CDR1 is SNHLY and CDR2 is FYNNEI. CDR3 length equals 14 residues. Trimming shortened V by 2 bases and J by 4 bases, and 10 bases separated the two germline ends. Sequencing followed a ViraFEST assay step that expanded antigen-specific CD4+ T cells with viral peptide pools. Around day 10 of culture, CD4+ T cells were separated out. The person had a PCR-confirmed SARS-CoV-2 infection during March to December 2020. Pooled HIV-1 Nef peptides were the negative control culture. Points on this clone: What it binds is unknown.

The clonotype comes from a human donor who had a prior SARS-CoV-2 infection. The material was CD4+ T cells from PBMCs cultured with HIV peptides, obtained before COVID-19 vaccination. The subset: HIV-1 Nef peptide pool negative control/reference culture. This sequence joins TRBV2 and TRBJ2-3, with unresolved D. The CDR3 sequence: CASSEIGPADTQYF. The CDR3 DNA follows: TGTGCCAGCAGTGAAATTGGTCCGGCAGATACGCAGTATTTT.